This TCR beta chain emerged from a study of human T cells and chemical hapten exposure. Broader study findings: The presence of alopecia in the donors means their immune response may differ from healthy people's. Expanded TCR sets contained significantly more large CDR3 similarity clusters than controls.

Attachment of unique molecular identifiers to individual cDNA molecules was performed in the library. TCRdb analysed the RACE reads with MiXCR anew, one entry per CDR3 protein. Among over 30,000 distinct CDR3 sequences listed, around 7.6% were seen once. There are many counts of this clonotype. Its specificity is unknown. Time point indicated: pre-sensitization, week 0. Treatment denoted: therapeutic diphenylcyclopropenone sensitization with weekly scalp DPC. Researchers sampled blood before each patch test went on. The source was whole blood, collected in connection with sensitization to the hapten diphenylcyclopropenone (DPC). The receptor was isolated from a woman between 45 and 60 years old with alopecia areata. Some clones in this sample may be carry-over from other donors' samples.

The CDR3: CASSLSGQTEQYF. CDR3 bases: TGTGCCAGCAGCTTATCAGGCCAAACCGAGCAGTACTTC. The chain carries TRBV7-6 and TRBJ2-7, with D hard to call. CDR3 length equals 13 residues. Germline V lookup: CDR1 SGHVS, CDR2 FNYEAQ. V gave up 2 bases and J gave up 6 bases, with 11 bases separating them.